This T cell receptor (beta chain) was retrieved from a study of blood T cell repertoires in COVID-19. Overall study: Some COVID-19 samples were acute and others convalescent; all came from the United States, Italy and Spain.

This clone was counted once. Authors' processing steps: Estimation of nucleated cell counts was performed using reference gene primer amplification. Measured with immunoSEQ multiplex PCR; TCRdb has only the in-frame clones, and not every one. The V and J calls and clone size were taken over from that table, and D and trimming were inferred from the DNA. The data show 250,000 to 300,000 clones, more than 85% seen once. The germline V gene encodes CDR1 MNHEY and CDR2 SMNVEV (reference sequence). The CDR3 sequence is 17 residues long. Trimming took 0 bases from V and 6 from J, leaving 21 bases between them.

Sequenced sample: peripheral blood. The chain links TRBV27 to TRBJ2-7; a weak D match, TRBD1 (7 bases). This sequence was found in a middle-aged man with acute or convalescent COVID-19. Here the CDR3 reads CASSLSGFRGRSAEQYF. CDR3 DNA sequence: TGTGCCAGCAGTTTATCGGGATTCAGGGGGAGGAGCGCCGAGCAGTACTTC.